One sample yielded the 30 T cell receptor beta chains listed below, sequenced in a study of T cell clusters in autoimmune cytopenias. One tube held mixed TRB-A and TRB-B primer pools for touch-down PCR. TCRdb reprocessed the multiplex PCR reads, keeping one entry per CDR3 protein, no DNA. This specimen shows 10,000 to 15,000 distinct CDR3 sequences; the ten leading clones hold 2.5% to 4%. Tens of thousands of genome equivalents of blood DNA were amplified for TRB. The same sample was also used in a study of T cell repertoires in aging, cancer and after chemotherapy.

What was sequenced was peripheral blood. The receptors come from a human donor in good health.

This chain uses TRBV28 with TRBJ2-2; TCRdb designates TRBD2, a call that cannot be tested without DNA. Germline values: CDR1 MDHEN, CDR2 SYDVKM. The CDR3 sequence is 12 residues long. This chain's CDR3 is CASSPRLRELFF.

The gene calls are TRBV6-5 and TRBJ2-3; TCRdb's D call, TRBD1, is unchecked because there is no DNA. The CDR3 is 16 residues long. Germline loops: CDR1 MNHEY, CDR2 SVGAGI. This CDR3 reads CASSYRDRASTDTQYF.

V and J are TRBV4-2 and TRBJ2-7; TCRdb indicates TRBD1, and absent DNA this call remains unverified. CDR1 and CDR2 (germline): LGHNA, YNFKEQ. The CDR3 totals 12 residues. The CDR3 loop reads CASGQGRYEQYF.

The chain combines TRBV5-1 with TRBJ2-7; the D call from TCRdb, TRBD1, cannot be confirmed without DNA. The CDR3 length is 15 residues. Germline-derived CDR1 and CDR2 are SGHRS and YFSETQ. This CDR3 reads CASSLEPAPTYEQYF.

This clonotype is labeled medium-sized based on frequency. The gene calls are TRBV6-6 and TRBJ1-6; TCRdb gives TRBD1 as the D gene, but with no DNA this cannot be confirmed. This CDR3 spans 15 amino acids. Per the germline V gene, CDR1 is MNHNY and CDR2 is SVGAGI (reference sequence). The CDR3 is CASSSPGGQVSPLHF.

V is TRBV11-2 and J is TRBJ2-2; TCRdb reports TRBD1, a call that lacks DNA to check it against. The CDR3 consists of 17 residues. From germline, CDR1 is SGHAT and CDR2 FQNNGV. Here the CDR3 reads CASRPPVRQGLVGELFF. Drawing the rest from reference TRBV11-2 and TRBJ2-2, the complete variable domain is EAGVAQSPRYKIIEKRQSVAFWCNPISGHATLYWYQQILGQGPKLLIQFQNNGVVDDSQLPKDRFSAERLKGVDSTLKIQPAKLEDSAVYLCASRPPVRQGLVGELFFGEGSRLTVL.

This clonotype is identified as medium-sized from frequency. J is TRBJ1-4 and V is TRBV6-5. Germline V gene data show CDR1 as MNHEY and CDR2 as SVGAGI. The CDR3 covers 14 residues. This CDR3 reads CASRARATNEKLFF.

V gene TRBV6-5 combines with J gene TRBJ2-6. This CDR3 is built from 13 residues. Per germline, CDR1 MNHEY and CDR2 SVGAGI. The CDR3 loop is CASHRSGANVLTF.

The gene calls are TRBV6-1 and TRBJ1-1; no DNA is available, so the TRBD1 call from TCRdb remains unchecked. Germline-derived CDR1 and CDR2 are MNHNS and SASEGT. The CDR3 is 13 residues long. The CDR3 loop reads CASSETGNTEAFF.

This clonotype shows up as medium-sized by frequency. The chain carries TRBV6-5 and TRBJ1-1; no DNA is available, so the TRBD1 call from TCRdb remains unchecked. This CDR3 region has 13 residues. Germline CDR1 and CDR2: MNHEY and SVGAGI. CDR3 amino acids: CASTIQGSTEAFF.

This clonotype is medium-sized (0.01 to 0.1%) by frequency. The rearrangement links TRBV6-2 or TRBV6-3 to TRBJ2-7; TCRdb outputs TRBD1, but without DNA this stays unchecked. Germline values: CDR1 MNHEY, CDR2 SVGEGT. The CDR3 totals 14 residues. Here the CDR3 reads CASRSGTGTNEQYF.

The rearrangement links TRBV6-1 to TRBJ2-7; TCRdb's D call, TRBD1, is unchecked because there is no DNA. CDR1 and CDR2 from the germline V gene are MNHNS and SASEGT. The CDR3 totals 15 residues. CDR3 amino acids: CASSEGGGGAYEQYF.

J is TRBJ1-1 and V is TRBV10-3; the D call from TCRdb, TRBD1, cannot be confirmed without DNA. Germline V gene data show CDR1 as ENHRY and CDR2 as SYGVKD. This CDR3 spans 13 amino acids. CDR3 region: CAIRTGANTEAFF.

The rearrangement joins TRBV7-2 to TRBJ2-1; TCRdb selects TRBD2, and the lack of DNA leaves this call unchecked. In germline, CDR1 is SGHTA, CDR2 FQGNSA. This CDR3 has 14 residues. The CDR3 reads CASSPAGLYNEQFF. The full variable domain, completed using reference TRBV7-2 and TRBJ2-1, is GAGVSQSPSNKVTEKGKDVELRCDPISGHTALYWYRQSLGQGLEFLIYFQGNSAPDKSGLPSDRFSAERTGGSVSTLTIQRTQQEDSAVYLCASSPAGLYNEQFFGPGTRLTVL.

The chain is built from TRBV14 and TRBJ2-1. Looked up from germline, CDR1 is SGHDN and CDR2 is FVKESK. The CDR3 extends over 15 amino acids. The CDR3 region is CASSQGRITYNEQFF. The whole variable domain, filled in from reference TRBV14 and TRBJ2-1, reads EAGVTQFPSHSVIEKGQTVTLRCDPISGHDNLYWYRRVMGKEIKFLLHFVKESKQDESGMPNNRFLAERTGGTYSTLKVQPAELEDSGVYFCASSQGRITYNEQFFGPGTRLTVL.

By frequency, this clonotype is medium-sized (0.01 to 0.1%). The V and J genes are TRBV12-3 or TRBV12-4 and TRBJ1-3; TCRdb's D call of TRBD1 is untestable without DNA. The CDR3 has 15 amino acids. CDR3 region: CASSSLRDLQNTIYF.

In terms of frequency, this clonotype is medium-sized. The CDR3 loop is CAWSGQFKNTQYF. J is TRBJ2-3 and V is TRBV30. The V gene's germline CDR1 is GTSNPN and CDR2 SVGIG (reference sequence). The CDR3 extends over 13 amino acids. Drawing the rest from reference TRBV30 and TRBJ2-3, the complete variable domain is SQTIHQWPATLVQPVGSPLSLECTVEGTSNPNLYWYRQAAGRGLQLLFYSVGIGQISSEVPQNLSASRPQDRQFILSSKKLLLSDSGFYLCAWSGQFKNTQYFGPGTRLTVL.

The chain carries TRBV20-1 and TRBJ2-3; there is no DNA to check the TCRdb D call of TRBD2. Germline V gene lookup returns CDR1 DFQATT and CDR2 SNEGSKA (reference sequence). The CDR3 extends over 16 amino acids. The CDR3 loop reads CSAHRGTSGPTDTQYF.

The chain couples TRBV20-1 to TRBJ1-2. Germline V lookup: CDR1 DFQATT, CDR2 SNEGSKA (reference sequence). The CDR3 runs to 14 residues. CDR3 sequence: CSAVGWPSNYGYTF.

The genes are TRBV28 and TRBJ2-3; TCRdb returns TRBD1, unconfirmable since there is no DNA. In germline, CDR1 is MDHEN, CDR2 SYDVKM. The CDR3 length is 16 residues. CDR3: CASSLVGGRLADTQYF.

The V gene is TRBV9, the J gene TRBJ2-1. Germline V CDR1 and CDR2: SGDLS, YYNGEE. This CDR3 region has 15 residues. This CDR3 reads CASSEDRGSYNEQFF.

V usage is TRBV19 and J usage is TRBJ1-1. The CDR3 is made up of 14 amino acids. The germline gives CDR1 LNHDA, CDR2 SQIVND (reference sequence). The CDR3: CASHWNGLNTEAFF.

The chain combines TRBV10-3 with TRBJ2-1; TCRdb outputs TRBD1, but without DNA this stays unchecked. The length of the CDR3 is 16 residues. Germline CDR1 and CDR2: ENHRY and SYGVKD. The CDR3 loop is CAISDLGRGLYNEQFF.

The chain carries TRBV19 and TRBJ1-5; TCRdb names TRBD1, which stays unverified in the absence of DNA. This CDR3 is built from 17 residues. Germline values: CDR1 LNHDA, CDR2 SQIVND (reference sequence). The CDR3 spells CASKARGDGSMNQPQHF. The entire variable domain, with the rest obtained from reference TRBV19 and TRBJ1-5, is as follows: DGGITQSPKYLFRKEGQNVTLSCEQNLNHDAMYWYRQDPGQGLRLIYYSQIVNDFQKGDIAEGYSVSREKKESFPLTVTSAQKNPTAFYLCASKARGDGSMNQPQHFGDGTRLSIL.

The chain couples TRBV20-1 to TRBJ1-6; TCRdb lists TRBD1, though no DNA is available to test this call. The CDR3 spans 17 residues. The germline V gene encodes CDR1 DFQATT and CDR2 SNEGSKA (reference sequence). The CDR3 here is CSARPTGDSWYNSPLHF.

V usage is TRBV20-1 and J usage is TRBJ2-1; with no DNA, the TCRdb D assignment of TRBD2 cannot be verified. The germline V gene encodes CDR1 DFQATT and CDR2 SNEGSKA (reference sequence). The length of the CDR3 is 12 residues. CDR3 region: CSFPGLAGEKFF.

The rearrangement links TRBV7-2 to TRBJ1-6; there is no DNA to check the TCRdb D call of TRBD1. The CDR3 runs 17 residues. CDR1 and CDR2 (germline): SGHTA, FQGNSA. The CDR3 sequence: CASSPGGRRRRNSPLHF. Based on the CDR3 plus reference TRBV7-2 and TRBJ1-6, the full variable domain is GAGVSQSPSNKVTEKGKDVELRCDPISGHTALYWYRQSLGQGLEFLIYFQGNSAPDKSGLPSDRFSAERTGGSVSTLTIQRTQQEDSAVYLCASSPGGRRRRNSPLHFGNGTRLTVT.

The chain's CDR3 is CASRSGQGGSEAFF. V and J are TRBV28 and TRBJ1-1; TCRdb outputs TRBD1, but without DNA this stays unchecked. Per the germline V gene, CDR1 is MDHEN and CDR2 is SYDVKM. The CDR3 extends over 14 amino acids.

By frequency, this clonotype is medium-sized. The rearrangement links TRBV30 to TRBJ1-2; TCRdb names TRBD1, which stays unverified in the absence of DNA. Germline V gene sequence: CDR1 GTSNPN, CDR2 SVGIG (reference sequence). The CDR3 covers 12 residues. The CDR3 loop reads CAWTPGGVGYTF. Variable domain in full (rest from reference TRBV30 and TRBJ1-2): SQTIHQWPATLVQPVGSPLSLECTVEGTSNPNLYWYRQAAGRGLQLLFYSVGIGQISSEVPQNLSASRPQDRQFILSSKKLLLSDSGFYLCAWTPGGVGYTFGSGTRLTVV.

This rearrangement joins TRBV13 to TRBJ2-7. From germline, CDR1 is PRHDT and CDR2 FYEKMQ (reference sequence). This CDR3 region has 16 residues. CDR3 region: CASSLGRVLLSYEQYF.